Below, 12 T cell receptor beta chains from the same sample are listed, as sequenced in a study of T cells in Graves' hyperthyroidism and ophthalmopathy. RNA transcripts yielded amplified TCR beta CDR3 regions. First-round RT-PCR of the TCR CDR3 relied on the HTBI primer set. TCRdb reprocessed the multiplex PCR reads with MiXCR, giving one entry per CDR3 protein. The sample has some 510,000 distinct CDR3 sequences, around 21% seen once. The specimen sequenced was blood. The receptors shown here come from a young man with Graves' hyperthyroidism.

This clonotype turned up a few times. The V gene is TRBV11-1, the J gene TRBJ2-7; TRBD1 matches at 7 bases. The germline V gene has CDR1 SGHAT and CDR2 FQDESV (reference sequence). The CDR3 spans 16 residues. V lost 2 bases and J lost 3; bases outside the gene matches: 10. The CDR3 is CASSLSTGTSYYEQYF. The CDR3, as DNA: TGTGCCAGCAGCTTATCGACAGGGACGTCTTACTACGAGCAGTACTTC.

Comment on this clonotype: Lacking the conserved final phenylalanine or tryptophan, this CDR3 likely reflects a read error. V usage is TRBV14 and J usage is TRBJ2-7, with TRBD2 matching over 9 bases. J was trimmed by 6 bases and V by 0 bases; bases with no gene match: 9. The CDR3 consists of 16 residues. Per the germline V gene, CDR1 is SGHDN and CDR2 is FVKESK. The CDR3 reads CASSQDSGGLGIEQYY. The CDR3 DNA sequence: TGTGCCAGCAGCCAAGATAGCGGGGGCCTCGGTATCGAGCAGTACTAC.

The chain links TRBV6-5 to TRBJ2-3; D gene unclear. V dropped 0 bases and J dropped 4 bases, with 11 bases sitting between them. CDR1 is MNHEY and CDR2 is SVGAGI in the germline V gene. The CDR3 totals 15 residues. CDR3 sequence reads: CASSYSESGADTQYF. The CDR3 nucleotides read TGTGCCAGCAGTTACTCGGAGAGTGGGGCAGATACGCAGTATTTT.

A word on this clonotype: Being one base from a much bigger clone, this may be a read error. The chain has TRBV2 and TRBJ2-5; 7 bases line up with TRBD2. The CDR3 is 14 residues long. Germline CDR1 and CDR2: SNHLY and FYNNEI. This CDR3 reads CVSSPTSIGETQYF. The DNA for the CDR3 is TGTGTCAGCAGTCCGACTAGCATCGGGGAGACCCAGTACTTC.

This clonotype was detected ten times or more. The CDR3 is CASSIVAGGAYEQYF. As DNA, the CDR3 is TGTGCCAGTAGTATAGTAGCAGGGGGAGCCTACGAGCAGTACTTC. The genes are TRBV19 and TRBJ2-7; 7 positions match TRBD1. From germline, CDR1 is LNHDA and CDR2 SQIVND (reference sequence). The trim removed 1 base at V and 2 bases at J, leaving 5 bases unmatched. The CDR3 totals 15 residues.

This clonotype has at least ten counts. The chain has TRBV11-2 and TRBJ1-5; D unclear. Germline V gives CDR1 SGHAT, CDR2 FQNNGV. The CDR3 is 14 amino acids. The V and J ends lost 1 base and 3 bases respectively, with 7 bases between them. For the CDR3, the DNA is TGTGCCAGCAGCTTAGGGTCAATCAATCAGCCCCAGCATTTT. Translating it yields CASSLGSINQPQHF.

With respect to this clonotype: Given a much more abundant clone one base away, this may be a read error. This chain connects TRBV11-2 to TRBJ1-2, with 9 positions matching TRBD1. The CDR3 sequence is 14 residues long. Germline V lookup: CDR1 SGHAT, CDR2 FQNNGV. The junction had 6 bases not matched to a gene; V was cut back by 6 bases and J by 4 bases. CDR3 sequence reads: CASSFRDRAYGYTF. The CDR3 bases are TGTGCCAGCAGTTTCCGGGACAGGGCCTATGGCTACACCTTC.

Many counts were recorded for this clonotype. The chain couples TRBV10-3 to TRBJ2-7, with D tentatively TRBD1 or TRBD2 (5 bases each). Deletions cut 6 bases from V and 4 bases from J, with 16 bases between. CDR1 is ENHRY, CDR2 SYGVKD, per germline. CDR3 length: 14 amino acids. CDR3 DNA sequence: TGTGCCATCAGGGACGGGACGGCGGATTACGAGCAGTACTTC. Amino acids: CAIRDGTADYEQYF.

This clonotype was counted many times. The DNA of the CDR3 is TGCGCCAGCAGCGAGAACACCTTAAACACTGAAGCTTTCTTT. Encoded protein: CASSENTLNTEAFF. The V gene is TRBV4-1, the J gene TRBJ1-1; no clear D gene. V was shortened by 5 bases and J by 2 bases, with 12 bases between the two germline ends. The CDR3 is made up of 14 amino acids. Germline-derived CDR1 and CDR2 are MGHRA and YSYEKL.

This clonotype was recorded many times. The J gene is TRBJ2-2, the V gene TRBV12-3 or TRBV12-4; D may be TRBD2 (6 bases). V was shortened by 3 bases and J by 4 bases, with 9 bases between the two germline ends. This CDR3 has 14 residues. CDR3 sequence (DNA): TGTGCCAGCAGTTTGGAGGGACCCACCGGGGAGCTGTTTTTT. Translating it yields CASSLEGPTGELFF.

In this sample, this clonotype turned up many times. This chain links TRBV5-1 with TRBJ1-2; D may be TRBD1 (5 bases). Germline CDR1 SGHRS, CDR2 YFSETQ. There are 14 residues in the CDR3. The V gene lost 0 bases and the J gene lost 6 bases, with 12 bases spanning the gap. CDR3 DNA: TGCGCCAGCAGCTTGGCATCCGGGGGAGATGGCTACACCTTC. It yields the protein CASSLASGGDGYTF.

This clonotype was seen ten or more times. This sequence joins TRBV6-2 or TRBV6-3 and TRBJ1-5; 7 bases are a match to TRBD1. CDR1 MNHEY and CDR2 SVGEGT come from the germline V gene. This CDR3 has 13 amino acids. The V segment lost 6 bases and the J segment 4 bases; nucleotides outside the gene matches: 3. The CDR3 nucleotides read TGTGCCAGCAGCCAGGGGGAAAATCAGCCCCAGCATTTT. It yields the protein CASSQGENQPQHF.